Presented here are 11 T cell receptor beta chains from one specimen sequenced in a study of vaccination effects on CD4 cells after COVID-19. Assay: immunoSEQ multiplex PCR; the TCRdb copy retains only in-frame clones and omits some. The sample has about 48,000 clones; more than 65% are singletons. Which antigens these TCRs recognize remains unknown. Culture proceeded for under twelve days, and CD4+ T cells were then isolated. Sample: CD4+ T cells from PBMCs cultured without peptide, taken before COVID-19 vaccination. The receptor set was obtained from a human donor who received a COVID-19 vaccine.

This clone came up once. V is TRBV11-2 and J is TRBJ1-2, with 8 nucleotides matching TRBD1. The CDR3 loop spans 15 amino acids. V lost 5 bases and J lost 6; bases outside the gene matches: 11. Germline lookup yields CDR1 SGHAT and CDR2 FQNNGV. The CDR3 region has the DNA TGTGCCAGCAGCCCAAGACAGGGGAAGAGAAATGGCTACACCTTC. As protein: CASSPRQGKRNGYTF.

The chain recombines TRBV6-6 with TRBJ2-7; 10 positions agree with TRBD2. CDR1 and CDR2 (germline): MNHNY, SVGAGI (reference sequence). V shed 5 bases and J 3 bases; nucleotides not matched to a gene: 19. The CDR3 consists of 19 residues. Here the CDR3 DNA reads TGTGCCAGCAGTCCCCGCAAGCGGGGGGGATGGCCAGTAGTCTACGAGCAGTACTTC. It is translated as CASSPRKRGGWPVVYEQYF.

CDR3 DNA sequence: TGCGCCAGCAGCCCCCTGGGGGGGGGAAACATTCAGTACTTC. As protein: CASSPLGGGNIQYF. The chain has TRBV5-1 and TRBJ2-4, with 7 bases lining up with TRBD2. In germline, CDR1 is SGHRS, CDR2 YFSETQ. Germline trimming cut 4 bases from V and 6 bases from J; bases unmatched to any gene: 7. The CDR3 has 14 residues.

The V gene is TRBV30, the J gene TRBJ2-1; perhaps D is TRBD1 or TRBD2 (5 bases each). This CDR3 comprises 16 residues. Between the trimmed V and J ends, which lost 0 bases and 4 bases, there was a span of 16 bases. Germline-derived CDR1 and CDR2 are GTSNPN and SVGIG (reference sequence). The CDR3 coding sequence is TGTGCCTGGAGTGTACATTTTGGGGGTGGGTACAATGAGCAGTTCTTC. It codes for CAWSVHFGGGYNEQFF.

The genes are TRBV3-1 (or the pseudogene TRBV3-2) and TRBJ2-2; unclear D gene. The CDR3 extends over 15 amino acids. CDR1 LGHDT and CDR2 YNNKEL come from the germline V gene (reference sequence). Between the trimmed V and J ends, which lost 0 bases and 1 base, there was a span of 6 bases. The CDR3 sequence is CASSQERKNTGELFF. CDR3 coding DNA: TGTGCCAGCAGCCAAGAAAGAAAGAACACCGGGGAGCTGTTTTTT.

The chain carries TRBV28 and TRBJ2-3; TRBD2 is a possible D gene (5 bases). The CDR3 runs 14 residues. The V gene's germline CDR1 is MDHEN and CDR2 SYDVKM. Trimming removed 8 bases from V and 6 bases from J, with 18 bases in between. CDR3: CASGERPKGDTQYF. Here the CDR3 DNA reads TGTGCCAGCGGGGAGCGGCCCAAGGGTGATACGCAGTATTTT.

This clone was detected only a few times. This rearrangement joins TRBV4-3 to TRBJ1-2; 9 nucleotides align to TRBD1. Germline values: CDR1 LGHNA, CDR2 YSLEER. The V segment lost 1 base and the J segment 6 bases; nucleotides outside the gene matches: 12. The CDR3 covers 17 residues. The CDR3 loop is CASSQAPMGQGVDGYTF. DNA for the CDR3: TGCGCCAGCAGCCAAGCTCCTATGGGACAGGGCGTCGATGGCTACACCTTC.

The V and J genes are TRBV18 and TRBJ1-3; 8 bases match TRBD1. The CDR3 sequence is 16 residues long. After removal of 3 bases from V and 0 bases from J, the junction contained 4 bases not matched to a gene. In germline, CDR1 is KGHSH, CDR2 LQKENI. The CDR3: CASSPGTGNSGNTIYF. The CDR3 DNA reads TGTGCCAGCTCACCCGGGACAGGCAACTCTGGAAACACCATATATTTT.

This clone was detected only a few times. The junction departs from the called germline gene at one end, perhaps through a read error. The chain employs TRBV6-2 or TRBV6-3 and TRBJ2-5, with no clear D. The CDR3 sequence is 13 residues long. Per germline, CDR1 MNHEY and CDR2 SVGEGT. CDR3 sequence reads: CASSYRQQVTQYF. In nucleotides, the CDR3 is TGTGCCAGCAGTTACCGGCAGCAAGTGACCCAGTACTTC.

In its sample, this clone was seen once. The V call is TRBV5-1, the J call TRBJ1-1, with TRBD1 as a possible D gene (6 bases). Germline CDR1 and CDR2: SGHRS and YFSETQ. V lost 0 bases, J lost 1 base, and 10 bases lay in between. The CDR3 is 15 amino acids. In DNA form, the CDR3 reads TGCGCCAGCAGCTTGGCCGGGACAACGAACACTGAAGCTTTCTTT. Protein: CASSLAGTTNTEAFF.

This clone was observed a few times. The gene calls are TRBV11-2 and TRBJ1-6; D unclear. The length of the CDR3 is 12 residues. Trimming took off 3 bases at V and 4 bases at J, with 1 base between the two ends. Per germline, CDR1 SGHAT and CDR2 FQNNGV. The DNA for the CDR3 is TGTGCCAGCAGCTTTTATAATTCACCCCTCCACTTT. Translated: CASSFYNSPLHF.